Listed here is a single TCR beta chain. Libraries were prepared by immunoSEQ multiplex PCR; TCRdb keeps only in-frame clonotypes and omits some of them. Of about 2.3 million clones in the sample, around 93% are singletons; the top ten hold 0.37%. This record comes from a study of shared clonotypes between healthy human individuals. J lost 4 bases, V lost 6 bases, and 9 bases had no gene match. Germline CDR1 is ENHRY and CDR2 is SYGVKD. The CDR3 contains 16 residues. Material: naive CD4+ T cells from PBMCs. Subset indicated: CD45RA+ positively selected. V and J are TRBV10-3 and TRBJ2-1, with 10 bases lining up with TRBD1. This TCR was sampled from a man between 18 and 35 years old in good health. Some clones in this sample may be carry-over from other donors' samples. The CDR3 nucleotides are TGTGCCATCAGGGGTATGACAGGGGGCGGATACAATGAGCAGTTCTTC. Its translation: CAIRGMTGGGYNEQFF.